This TCR beta chain was observed in a study of shared T cell receptors in the human thymus (dated by TCRdb to the early 2020s). The study in broad terms: The study investigated the way shared, self-reactive T-cell receptor alpha chains are produced in the human thymus.

This clone was seen a few times. Its antigen is not yet known. No much larger clone is present one base from it, and per-base qualities are unavailable. The method behind the library was the immunoSEQ multiplex PCR assay. TCRdb retrieved this table from immuneACCESS and kept in-frame rearrangements only. Not all clones are present; in checked studies, unresolved V genes account for under half, and no reason is known for the remainder. A total of about 540,000 clones appear in this sample, 78% of them only once. Around 0.012% of the sample lies in the top ten. Its CDR3 holds 15 amino acids, cysteine through phenylalanine. Just the 45-base CDR3 DNA is kept, in frame starting at base 1. V is trimmed back by 4 bases and J by 4 bases, and the junction contains 5 bases that no gene match accounts for. CDR1 and CDR2 (MDHEN, SYDVKM) derive from the germline V gene. These same records also appear under a second study, on human thymus T cells. The second source states: The donors were immunologically healthy infants in Finland who had open corrective cardiac surgery for congenital heart defects. Thymus tissue was collected as surgical resects that were removed during corrective cardiac surgery. Usage of V and J gene segments appeared to be biased in both the thymic and the peripheral blood repertoires. The related research found that thymic TCR repertoires overlapped highly between unrelated individuals. The study described the TCR alpha and beta repertoires in under ten infant thymus samples and four matching peripheral blood samples. The cohort included six male and two female infants, with donor ages spanning 7 to 244 days. After being mechanically released from the tissue, thymocytes were kept at -70 degrees C in pellets of about 8.5-32 million cells. Genomic DNA was extracted from frozen cell pellets with a QIAsymphony instrument. The immunoSEQ multiplex PCR assay was used to amplify the TCRB and TCRAD loci from a standardized amount of quality-controlled genomic DNA. The V(D)J region was spanned by amplicons of a length sufficient to cover the CDR3 and to identify V and J genes. Through the commercial immunoSEQ service, the amplicons were sequenced on an Illumina platform. Primer bias and sequencing errors were corrected as previously described, and TCRAD and TCRB were defined on the basis of the IMGT database. Analysis of the repertoires was done with immunoSEQ Analyzer 3.0 and VDJTools and included basic statistics, V/J segment usage, diversity estimates, rarefaction and pairwise overlap. Diversity was estimated with Chao1, ChaoE, Efron-Thisted, Shannon and inverse Simpson indices, and also on datasets down-sampled to the smallest sample. Repertoire overlap was assessed by strict matching of CDR3 nucleotide sequence, V gene and J gene, and clustering was done by Jaccard-based multidimensional scaling. On average, thymus samples yielded around 810,000 unique TCRB clonotypes, whereas blood samples yielded approximately 84,000.

This receptor was obtained from a boy under two years old with a congenital heart defect. Donor details come from another sample of the same person, matched by shared clones. The chain joins TRBV28 to TRBJ1-1, with 11 central nucleotides matching TRBD1. The specimen was thymocytes. The DNA sequence is TGTGCCAGCAGTTCATGGACAGGGGGCGCCACTGAAGCTTTCTTT. Translated, this gives CASSSWTGGATEAFF.